This T cell receptor beta chain stems from a study of pediatric ulcerative colitis. Germline assignment: CDR1 SGHTA and CDR2 FQGTGA. The CDR3 sequence is 14 residues long. V was shortened by 5 bases and J by 4 bases, with 12 bases between the two germline ends. The survey-level immunoSEQ assay was used. Some clones are missing from TCRdb's copy, which holds only in-frame ones; the method was immunoSEQ multiplex PCR. This repertoire shows about 60,000 clones, around 87% found once; its top ten account for nearly 1.5%. Specimen: blood. The receptor comes from a boy between 10 and 17 years old who was a control in a study of pediatric ulcerative colitis. This chain uses TRBV7-3 with TRBJ2-1; D might be TRBD2 (5 bases). For the CDR3, the DNA is TGTGCCAGCAGCCCCGGACTGGGTTACAATGAGCAGTTCTTC. This encodes CASSPGLGYNEQFF. Drawing the rest from reference TRBV7-3 and TRBJ2-1, the complete variable domain is GAGVSQTPSNKVTEKGKYVELRCDPISGHTALYWYRQSLGQGPEFLIYFQGTGAADDSGLPNDRFFAVRPEGSVSTLKIQRTERGDSAVYLCASSPGLGYNEQFFGPGTRLTVL.